The 25 T cell receptor beta chains listed next were all sequenced from one sample in a study of T-cell memory formation after mild COVID-19. TCRdb re-analysed the 5' RACE reads in MiXCR, keeping a single row per CDR3 protein. The repertoire has approximately 150,000 distinct CDR3 sequences, about 5.7% of them found once; the top ten carry approximately 2.2%. The sequenced sample consisted of PBMCs or a T cell subset sorted from them (not recorded which). The source is an adult woman who had mild COVID-19 (a few samples of this study predate the infection). Cell type and time point are not known.

This clonotype was detected only a few times. This rearrangement joins TRBV5-1 to TRBJ2-3; 10 bases fit TRBD2. The CDR3 totals 17 residues. J gave up 1 base and V 0 bases, and 5 bases lay outside the gene matches. Germline CDR1 reads SGHRS; CDR2 reads YFSETQ. CDR3 nucleotides: TGCGCCAGCAGCTTGGGTTCGCTAGCGGGGGGCACAGATACGCAGTATTTT. Its protein is CASSLGSLAGGTDTQYF.

At least ten counts were recorded for this clonotype. The gene calls are TRBV4-2 and TRBJ1-5; possible D gene TRBD1, 6 bases. The germline CDR1 and CDR2 sequences are LGHNA and YNFKEQ. Trimming left V 0 bases short and J 1 base short, with 10 bases between. The CDR3 length is 16 residues. The CDR3 DNA follows: TGTGCCAGCAGCCAAGACCCCGACAGGAGCAATCAGCCCCAGCATTTT. Translation: CASSQDPDRSNQPQHF.

This clonotype has more than one count but fewer than ten. The chain has TRBV7-2 and TRBJ2-5, with D possibly TRBD1 on 7 matching bases. V lost 1 base, J lost 0 bases, and 12 bases lay in between. This CDR3 contains 16 residues. From germline, CDR1 is SGHTA and CDR2 FQGNSA. CDR3 loop: CASSLGQGGYQETQYF. CDR3 in DNA: TGTGCCAGCAGCTTAGGACAGGGAGGATACCAAGAGACCCAGTACTTC.

This clonotype was seen repeatedly, ten times or more. The gene calls are TRBV7-2 and TRBJ2-7; TRBD2 matches at 8 bases. In germline, CDR1 is SGHTA, CDR2 FQGNSA. This CDR3 region has 14 residues. V was pared by 3 bases and J by 4 bases, with 5 bases of the junction left unmatched. CDR3 sequence (DNA): TGTGCCAGCAGCTTGACTAGCGTGGGATACGAGCAGTACTTC. This codes for CASSLTSVGYEQYF.

This clonotype occurred a few times. The chain carries TRBV4-2 and TRBJ2-1; D gene uncertain. This CDR3 comprises 12 residues. Between the trimmed V and J ends, which lost 0 bases and 15 bases, there was a span of 12 bases. Germline CDR1 is LGHNA and CDR2 is YNFKEQ. The CDR3 region is CASSQDRHPLFF. CDR3 DNA: TGTGCCAGCAGCCAAGATCGGCATCCCCTGTTCTTC.

This chain connects TRBV6-5 to TRBJ1-5; D is uncertain. Trimming took off 2 bases at V and 0 bases at J, with 2 bases between the two ends. Germline CDR1 and CDR2: MNHEY and SVGAGI. The CDR3 is 13 residues long. The CDR3 nucleotides read TGTGCCAGCAGTTACAGTAGCAATCAGCCCCAGCATTTT. Translated, it gives CASSYSSNQPQHF.

This clonotype was detected only a few times. The chain couples TRBV3-1 to TRBJ2-1; D gene uncertain. Trimming removed 1 base from V and 7 bases from J, with 11 bases in between. The CDR3 extends over 14 amino acids. Germline V gene lookup returns CDR1 LGHDT and CDR2 YNNKEL (reference sequence). The CDR3 DNA follows: TGTGCCAGCAGCCAAGCGTTTGGGCCGAATGAGCAGTTCTTC. Protein sequence: CASSQAFGPNEQFF.

The chain recombines TRBV12-3 or TRBV12-4 with TRBJ2-5, with TRBD1 matching over 8 bases. J lost 5 bases, V lost 6 bases, and 8 bases had no gene match. There are 14 residues in the CDR3. CDR3 coding DNA: TGTGCCAGCAGACAGGGACAGGCCGCGGAGACCCAGTACTTC. It yields the protein CASRQGQAAETQYF.

This clonotype was seen ten or more times. The gene calls are TRBV18 and TRBJ2-1, with D perhaps TRBD1 (5 bases). The CDR3 is 14 residues long. The germline V and J ends were trimmed by 4 bases and 3 bases, with 10 bases remaining between them. CDR1 is KGHSH, CDR2 LQKENI, per germline. The CDR3: CASSLAQGYNEQFF. The CDR3 region has the DNA TGTGCCAGCTCACTTGCCCAGGGCTACAATGAGCAGTTCTTC.

The gene calls are TRBV5-1 and TRBJ1-4; 10 nucleotides agree with TRBD1. This CDR3 is built from 16 residues. With V trimmed by 2 bases and J by 0 bases, 1 base remained unmatched. Germline V CDR1 and CDR2: SGHRS, YFSETQ. As DNA, the CDR3 is TGCGCCAGCAGCTTCGGACAGGGGGCAACTAATGAAAAACTGTTTTTT. Encoded protein: CASSFGQGATNEKLFF.

This clonotype was recorded many times. The chain combines TRBV18 with TRBJ1-2; D not certain. Trimming cost V 3 bases and J 2 bases, with 10 bases left between them. Germline CDR1 is KGHSH and CDR2 is LQKENI. The CDR3 has 14 residues. The CDR3 sequence is CASSPMAENYGYTF. The DNA of the CDR3 is TGTGCCAGCTCACCTATGGCAGAGAACTATGGCTACACCTTC.

This clonotype has ten or more counts. CDR3 protein: CSAPGQGAPSNQPQHF. The CDR3, as DNA: TGCAGTGCCCCGGGACAGGGGGCCCCTAGCAATCAGCCCCAGCATTTT. V gene TRBV20-1 combines with J gene TRBJ1-5, with 12 bases fitting TRBD1. Trimming at V came to 6 bases and at J to 0 bases, leaving 6 bases not matched to a gene. This CDR3 comprises 16 residues. Germline CDR1 and CDR2: DFQATT and SNEGSKA (reference sequence).

V and J are TRBV23-1 and TRBJ2-7, with 9 nucleotides matching TRBD2. TRBV23-1 belongs to the ORF category, with a function that is uncertain. The CDR3 length is 14 residues. V lost 8 bases to trimming and J lost 3 bases; unmatched junction nucleotides: 8. CDR3 loop: CASAAGGASYEQYF. CDR3 DNA: TGCGCCAGCGCCGCGGGGGGGGCGAGCTACGAGCAGTACTTC.

The genes are TRBV6-6 and TRBJ1-4; D not certain. The CDR3 sequence is 14 residues long. V was trimmed by 7 bases and J by 8 bases, leaving 17 bases between them. Germline V lookup: CDR1 MNHNY, CDR2 SVGAGI (reference sequence). The CDR3 sequence: CASTLDHPGEKLFF. As DNA, the CDR3 is TGTGCCAGCACCTTAGACCACCCGGGGGAAAAACTGTTTTTT.

There are many counts of this clonotype. The gene calls are TRBV6-2 or TRBV6-3 and TRBJ2-7; D is perhaps TRBD2 (6 bases). Between the trimmed V and J ends, which lost 5 bases and 5 bases, there was a span of 16 bases. There are 14 residues in the CDR3. Germline CDR1 and CDR2: MNHEY and SVGEGT. CDR3 sequence: CASSQNLAWDEQYF. The CDR3 DNA is TGTGCCAGCAGTCAGAATCTAGCGTGGGACGAGCAGTACTTC.

In its sample, this clonotype was seen many times. The V and J genes are TRBV6-2 or TRBV6-3 and TRBJ2-1; 8 nucleotides match TRBD2. The V gene's germline CDR1 is MNHEY and CDR2 SVGEGT. V lost 6 bases to trimming and J lost 8 bases; unmatched junction nucleotides: 21. CDR3 length equals 18 residues. The DNA of the CDR3 is TGTGCCAGCAGCCCCAGGTCCAGGGTCGGGAGGGCCCGGGATGAGCAGTTCTTC. Amino acid sequence: CASSPRSRVGRARDEQFF.

This chain uses TRBV20-1 with TRBJ2-7, with D maybe TRBD1 (5 bases). Germline V CDR1 and CDR2: DFQATT, SNEGSKA (reference sequence). V dropped 3 bases and J dropped 3 bases, with 18 bases sitting between them. The CDR3 loop spans 15 amino acids. CDR3 region: CSASSLRRVDYEQYF. Written as DNA, the CDR3 is TGCAGTGCTAGTAGCCTTCGCAGGGTCGACTACGAGCAGTACTTC.

The rearrangement joins TRBV6-5 to TRBJ1-3, with D hard to call. The CDR3 length is 13 residues. The V end was cut by 4 bases, the J end by 0 bases, with 4 bases between. Germline V gene lookup returns CDR1 MNHEY and CDR2 SVGAGI. Here the CDR3 reads CASSLYSGNTIYF. Here the CDR3 DNA reads TGTGCCAGCAGTTTATACTCTGGAAACACCATATATTTT.

This clonotype has a handful of counts. The chain has TRBV12-3 or TRBV12-4 and TRBJ2-7, with D possibly being TRBD2 (5 bases). This CDR3 has 15 residues. Between the trimmed V and J ends, which lost 2 bases and 1 base, there was a span of 12 bases. CDR3 sequence: CASSLSGSASYEQYF. Written as DNA, the CDR3 is TGTGCCAGCAGTTTAAGTGGGAGCGCTTCCTACGAGCAGTACTTC.

V gene TRBV6-5 combines with J gene TRBJ2-7, with D hard to call. The CDR3 spans 12 residues. The V gene lost 5 bases and the J gene lost 2 bases, with 7 bases spanning the gap. Looked up from germline, CDR1 is MNHEY and CDR2 is SVGAGI. This CDR3 reads CASSKGAYEQYF. CDR3 bases: TGTGCCAGCAGTAAAGGAGCCTACGAGCAGTACTTC.

This clonotype appeared many times. V is TRBV20-1 and J is TRBJ2-3; D perhaps matches TRBD2 (6 bases). V was cut by 0 bases and J by 8 bases, with 12 bases left in between. The CDR3 runs to 13 residues. Germline-derived CDR1 and CDR2 are DFQATT and SNEGSKA (reference sequence). CDR3 nucleotide sequence: TGCAGTGCTAGAGATGGAGGGGCGGGTACGCAGTATTTT. It translates to CSARDGGAGTQYF.

The DNA for the CDR3 is TGTGCCAGCAGAGGGAGGGCCCAGTACTTC. Protein: CASRGRAQYF. The chain has TRBV9 and TRBJ2-5, with TRBD2 matching 7 bases. CDR1 SGDLS and CDR2 YYNGEE come from the germline V gene. The V gene end was trimmed by 5 bases and the J gene end by 9 bases; junction bases not matched to a gene: 1. This CDR3 region has 10 residues.

Here the CDR3 reads CASSRAGTGGNEQFF. The DNA of the CDR3 is TGTGCCAGCAGCCGAGCCGGGACAGGGGGGAATGAGCAGTTCTTC. The chain uses TRBV7-3 and TRBJ2-1; 11 positions match TRBD1. CDR1 is SGHTA and CDR2 is FQGTGA in the germline V gene. The CDR3 loop spans 15 amino acids. V was clipped by 5 bases and J by 7 bases; unmatched bases: 7.

This clonotype occurred a few times. The V gene is TRBV9, the J gene TRBJ2-6; D is uncertain. V dropped 0 bases and J dropped 5 bases, with 9 bases sitting between them. This CDR3 contains 15 residues. The germline V gene has CDR1 SGDLS and CDR2 YYNGEE. CDR3 nucleotide sequence: TGTGCCAGCAGCGTAGAGGGTACTTGGGCCAACGTCCTGACTTTC. It codes for CASSVEGTWANVLTF.

The chain has TRBV29-1 and TRBJ2-2; tentative D call: TRBD1 (5 bases). The ends were cut back, 6 bases at V and 6 bases at J, with 17 bases in the middle. The CDR3 runs to 14 residues. CDR1 and CDR2 (germline): SQVTM, ANQGSEA. The CDR3 bases are TGCAGCGTGGCCACGTTTGGGGCGGCCGGGGAGCTGTTTTTT. It translates to CSVATFGAAGELFF.